This T cell receptor beta chain is from a study of T cells after yellow fever vaccination. Study outcomes and limitations: Researchers cautioned that FACS-sorted repertoires could harbor abundant clonotypes contaminating from the bulk population. CD4 and CD8 compartments shared a small share of clonotypes, likely from convergent recombination.

Conversion of TCR transcripts into cDNA relied on 5'RACE template switching, which added a universal primer site and UMIs. TCRdb fed the 5' RACE reads into MiXCR, producing one record per CDR3 protein. This sample has 300,000 or so distinct CDR3 sequences, with under 5% found just once. This CDR3 has 13 residues. Between the trimmed V and J ends, which lost 11 bases and 1 base, there was a span of 12 bases. In regard to this clonotype: Its antigen remains unknown.

Sequences were derived from PBMCs, sampled 5 days after the yellow fever booster vaccination. The rearrangement joins TRBV12-3 or TRBV12-4 to TRBJ1-3; tentatively, D is TRBD1 (5 bases). The sequence was collected from a man aged 18 to 35 who received the YFV17D yellow fever vaccine. In DNA, the CDR3 is TGTGCCGACTCTCGGGGGTCTGGAAACACCATATATTTT. As protein: CADSRGSGNTIYF.